The sequence of this T cell receptor (beta chain) was determined in a study of T and B cells in COVID-19 patients. Whole-study results and caveats: In COVID-19 patients, T cell receptor beta variable and joining gene use was reportedly strongly skewed.

On this clonotype itself: Its antigen is not known.

BIOMED2 TRB-A/B primer pools were used in multiplex TRB PCR. One entry per CDR3 protein, called by TCRdb with MiXCR from the multiplex PCR reads. There are 6,000 or so distinct CDR3 sequences in the sample; more than 25% occur only once, and 50% to 60% lies in the top ten. Blood genomic DNA input for TRB amplification was roughly 230-550 ng. Germline CDR1 reads MNHEY; CDR2 reads SVGAGI. V shed 0 bases, J shed 1 base, and the junction held 7 bases outside the gene matches. The CDR3 runs to 18 residues. V gene TRBV6-5 combines with J gene TRBJ2-1; 9 nucleotides line up with TRBD2. The source is a human donor with active COVID-19. What was sequenced was blood. The CDR3 loop is CASSYSSAGGPSYNEQFF. The CDR3 coding sequence is TGTGCCAGCAGTTACTCGAGTGCGGGAGGGCCTTCCTACAATGAGCAGTTCTTC.